These 21 T cell receptor beta chains were sequenced from one sample in a study of cytomegalovirus exposure and HLA in healthy donors. Produced via immunoSEQ multiplex PCR; TCRdb's table is partial and in-frame only. The sample consists of about 82,000 clones, approximately 93% of them appearing once. The specimen sequenced was PBMCs. The source is a man younger than 35 in good health and CMV-seronegative.

The V and J genes are TRBV15 and TRBJ2-2, with TRBD1 matching 8 bases. There are 17 residues in the CDR3. CDR1 LNHNV and CDR2 YYDKDF come from the germline V gene (reference sequence). The V gene end was trimmed by 0 bases and the J gene end by 7 bases; junction bases not matched to a gene: 10. As DNA, the CDR3 is TGTGCCACCAGCAGAGATTCAGGACAGGGAAGAAACGGGGAGCTGTTTTTT. Translation gives CATSRDSGQGRNGELFF. The variable domain in full, with the rest retrieved from reference TRBV15 and TRBJ2-2, is DAMVIQNPRYQVTQFGKPVTLSCSQTLNHNVMYWYQQKSSQAPKLLFHYYDKDFNNEADTPDNFQSRRPNTSFCFLDIRSPGLGDTAMYLCATSRDSGQGRNGELFFGEGSRLTVL.

The chain is built from TRBV29-1 and TRBJ2-3, with 9 bases aligning to TRBD1. Unmatched junction bases numbered 10, after V lost 3 bases and J lost 3 bases. Germline loops: CDR1 SQVTM, CDR2 ANQGSEA. The CDR3 is 16 amino acids. The CDR3 DNA is TGCAGCGTTGAGATCGGACAGGGGTTTGGGACAGATACGCAGTATTTT. Its translation: CSVEIGQGFGTDTQYF.

The V and J genes are TRBV19 and TRBJ2-7; weak D call: TRBD2 (6 bases). Trimming cost V 6 bases and J 2 bases, with 20 bases left between them. This CDR3 has 16 amino acids. Germline assignment: CDR1 LNHDA and CDR2 SQIVND (reference sequence). This chain's CDR3 is CASRRGFGTTTYEQYF. The DNA for the CDR3 is TGTGCCAGTAGACGGGGGTTTGGCACTACGACCTACGAGCAGTACTTC.

This chain joins TRBV19 and TRBJ1-5, with 8 positions matching TRBD1. The ends lost 5 bases at V and 3 bases at J; junction bases unmatched: 3. The length of the CDR3 is 14 residues. Germline loops: CDR1 LNHDA, CDR2 SQIVND (reference sequence). The CDR3 DNA reads as TGTGCCAGTAGTTCGACAGGGGTCAATCAGCCCCAGCATTTT. Its protein product is CASSSTGVNQPQHF.

The J gene is TRBJ2-1, the V gene TRBV6-5, with TRBD2 matching over 7 bases. From germline, CDR1 is MNHEY and CDR2 SVGAGI. V gave up 2 bases and J gave up 3 bases; unmatched junction bases: 4. The CDR3 totals 15 residues. DNA of the CDR3: TGTGCCAGCAGTTACAAAGCGGGGTACTACAATGAGCAGTTCTTC. Its translation is CASSYKAGYYNEQFF.

The chain links TRBV27 to TRBJ2-1; 7 positions match TRBD1. The germline V gene encodes CDR1 MNHEY and CDR2 SMNVEV (reference sequence). The CDR3 sequence is 18 residues long. Trimming removed 1 base from V and 0 bases from J; junction bases left unmatched: 9. CDR3 in amino acids: CASSLLAGDSASYNEQFF. CDR3 DNA: TGTGCCAGCAGTTTATTGGCTGGGGACAGTGCCTCCTACAATGAGCAGTTCTTC.

V gene TRBV4-3 combines with J gene TRBJ2-3; no reliable D call. The V end was cut by 1 base, the J end by 3 bases, with 14 bases between. Per germline, CDR1 LGHNA and CDR2 YSLEER. The CDR3 totals 16 residues. This chain's CDR3 is CASSQALQGGTDTQYF. CDR3 DNA: TGCGCCAGCAGCCAAGCATTACAAGGCGGAACAGATACGCAGTATTTT.

The V gene is TRBV27, the J gene TRBJ1-6; unclear D gene. Germline CDR1 reads MNHEY; CDR2 reads SMNVEV (reference sequence). V shed 7 bases and J shed 9 bases, with 13 bases lying between them. The CDR3 extends over 13 amino acids. Here the CDR3 reads CASNSLPGSPLHF. Here the CDR3 DNA reads TGTGCCAGCAATTCCCTTCCCGGTTCACCCCTCCACTTT.

The chain combines TRBV2 with TRBJ1-5; D possibly corresponds to TRBD1 (6 bases). This CDR3 is 14 amino acids long. The V gene's germline CDR1 is SNHLY and CDR2 FYNNEI. Trimming removed 4 bases at V and 0 bases at J, with 7 bases between. The CDR3: CASSGTDSNQPQHF. For the CDR3, the DNA is TGTGCCAGCAGTGGGACAGATAGCAATCAGCCCCAGCATTTT. The whole variable domain, filled in from reference TRBV2 and TRBJ1-5, reads EPEVTQTPSHQVTQMGQEVILRCVPISNHLYFYWYRQILGQKVEFLVSFYNNEISEKSEIFDDQFSVERPDGSNFTLKIRSTKLEDSAMYFCASSGTDSNQPQHFGDGTRLSIL.

This chain uses TRBV27 with TRBJ2-5; tentative D call: TRBD1 (5 bases). The V end lost 8 bases, the J end lost 9 bases, and 22 bases lay between the germline ends. CDR1 is MNHEY, CDR2 SMNVEV, per germline (reference sequence). The CDR3 contains 14 residues. CDR3 sequence: CASSRPGIQGAQYF. The CDR3 DNA sequence: TGTGCCAGCTCTAGGCCTGGAATCCAAGGGGCCCAGTACTTC.

The genes are TRBV4-1 and TRBJ2-6; 8 bases align to TRBD1. The CDR3 loop spans 20 amino acids. Germline trimming cut 3 bases from V and 0 bases from J; bases unmatched to any gene: 13. Germline-derived CDR1 and CDR2 are MGHRA and YSYEKL. The CDR3 is CASSQALDRAFLSGANVLTF. CDR3 DNA: TGCGCCAGCAGCCAGGCGCTGGACAGGGCTTTCCTCTCTGGGGCCAACGTCCTGACTTTC.

The chain is built from TRBV11-2 and TRBJ2-2; 7 nucleotides agree with TRBD2. This CDR3 contains 14 residues. The germline CDR1 and CDR2 sequences are SGHAT and FQNNGV. Trimming at V came to 4 bases and at J to 5 bases, leaving 4 bases not matched to a gene. CDR3 protein: CASSSPGGTGELFF. The CDR3 nucleotides read TGTGCCAGCAGCTCCCCCGGGGGGACCGGGGAGCTGTTTTTT.

This clone was seen just once. For the CDR3, the DNA is TGTGCCTGGAGTCCTATCCGGGGGGGTTACGAGCAGTACTTC. Its translation is CAWSPIRGGYEQYF. This chain uses TRBV30 with TRBJ2-7, with TRBD2 matching 8 bases. CDR1 and CDR2 (germline): GTSNPN, SVGIG (reference sequence). The CDR3 is 14 residues long. V lost 2 bases to trimming and J lost 4 bases; unmatched junction nucleotides: 7.

V is TRBV7-9 and J is TRBJ1-1; no clear D. The CDR3 has 10 residues. Germline V gene lookup returns CDR1 SEHNR and CDR2 FQNEAQ (reference sequence). The V end was cut by 5 bases, the J end by 10 bases, with 8 bases between. Here the CDR3 reads CASSGHGAFF. CDR3 in DNA: TGTGCCAGCAGCGGGCACGGAGCTTTCTTT.

The gene calls are TRBV6-5 and TRBJ1-1; D gene uncertain. Germline V CDR1 and CDR2: MNHEY, SVGAGI. The CDR3 loop spans 14 amino acids. Trimming pared 4 bases from V and 1 base from J, leaving 10 bases between. CDR3 nucleotide sequence: TGTGCCAGCAGTTTCTCGACGGGGAACACTGAAGCTTTCTTT. It encodes CASSFSTGNTEAFF.

The V gene is TRBV7-2, the J gene TRBJ2-7, with TRBD2 identical over 7 bases. J gave up 2 bases and V 4 bases, and 5 bases lay outside the gene matches. Germline V gene sequence: CDR1 SGHTA, CDR2 FQGNSA. This CDR3 contains 14 residues. The CDR3 coding sequence is TGTGCCAGCAGCTCGTGGGGGGGGGCCTACGAGCAGTACTTC. Protein product: CASSSWGGAYEQYF.

The rearrangement links TRBV5-6 to TRBJ2-5, with 14 nucleotides matching TRBD2. V shed 4 bases and J 0 bases; nucleotides not matched to a gene: 2. There are 16 residues in the CDR3. CDR1 is SGHDT and CDR2 is YYEEEE in the germline V gene. The CDR3 DNA reads as TGTGCCAGCAGCGGGGGACTAGCGGGGGACCAAGAGACCCAGTACTTC. It is translated as CASSGGLAGDQETQYF.

The chain combines TRBV29-1 with TRBJ2-6; 9 positions agree with TRBD1. Germline-derived CDR1 and CDR2 are SQVTM and ANQGSEA. The CDR3 length is 16 residues. Germline trimming cut 7 bases from V and 5 bases from J; bases unmatched to any gene: 12. The CDR3 sequence is CSGTAGQGPWANVLTF. The CDR3 bases are TGCAGCGGGACGGCGGGACAGGGACCTTGGGCCAACGTCCTGACTTTC.

In DNA form, the CDR3 reads TGTGCCAGCAGCTTGGACGTTTCGGTCAAAAACATTCAGTACTTC. This codes for CASSLDVSVKNIQYF. This chain connects TRBV5-4 to TRBJ2-4; D uncertain. Germline V CDR1 and CDR2: SGHNT, YYREEE (reference sequence). The CDR3 consists of 15 residues. The V end lost 0 bases, the J end lost 3 bases, and 10 bases lay between the germline ends.

The genes are TRBV30 and TRBJ1-2, with unresolved D. This CDR3 contains 15 residues. V lost 4 bases, J lost 5 bases, and 20 bases lay in between. Germline CDR1 is GTSNPN and CDR2 is SVGIG (reference sequence). CDR3 in DNA: TGTGCCTGGACTACGTGGGCCCTACCACATTATGGCTACACCTTC. Protein: CAWTTWALPHYGYTF.

This chain links TRBV27 with TRBJ1-5, with D maybe TRBD1 (6 bases). CDR1 and CDR2 from the germline V gene are MNHEY and SMNVEV (reference sequence). With 8 bases removed from V and 1 base from J, the gap between germline ends came to 15 bases. The CDR3 extends over 15 amino acids. The CDR3 loop is CASGLRTASNQPQHF. The CDR3 region has the DNA TGTGCCAGCGGATTGCGGACAGCCAGCAATCAGCCCCAGCATTTT.